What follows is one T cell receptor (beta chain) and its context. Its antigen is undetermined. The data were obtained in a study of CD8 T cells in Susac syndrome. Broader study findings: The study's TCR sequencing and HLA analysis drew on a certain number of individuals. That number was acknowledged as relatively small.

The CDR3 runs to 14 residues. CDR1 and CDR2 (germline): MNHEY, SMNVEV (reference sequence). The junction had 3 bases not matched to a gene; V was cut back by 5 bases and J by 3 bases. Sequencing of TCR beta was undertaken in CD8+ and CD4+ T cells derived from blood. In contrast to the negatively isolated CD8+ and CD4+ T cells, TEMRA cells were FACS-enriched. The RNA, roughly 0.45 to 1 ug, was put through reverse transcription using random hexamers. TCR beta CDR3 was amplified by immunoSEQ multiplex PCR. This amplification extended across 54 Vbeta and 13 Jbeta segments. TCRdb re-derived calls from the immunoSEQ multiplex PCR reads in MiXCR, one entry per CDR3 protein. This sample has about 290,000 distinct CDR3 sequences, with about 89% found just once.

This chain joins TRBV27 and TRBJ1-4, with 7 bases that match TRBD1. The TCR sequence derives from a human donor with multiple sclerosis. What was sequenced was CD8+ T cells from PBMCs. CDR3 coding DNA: TGTGCCAGCAGTACACAGGGGTCTAATGAAAAACTGTTTTTT. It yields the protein CASSTQGSNEKLFF.